This TCR beta chain was documented in a study of a mutant IDH1 vaccine in newly diagnosed glioma. The data were produced by immunoSEQ multiplex PCR, yet TCRdb's version contains in-frame clones alone and is incomplete. The data show more than 55,000 clones, 82% seen once. CDR1 is MNHNS, CDR2 SASEGT, per germline. V lost 7 bases to trimming and J lost 2 bases, with 17 bases between them. The CDR3 is made up of 15 amino acids. To note about this clone: No antigen is known for it.

Study-wide results and caveats: Among all patients, vaccine-induced immune responses occurred in around 93%. Pseudoprogression appeared independent of alterations in top peripheral clonotypes.

Stated time point: week 5, during vaccination. The content of each vaccine dose was 300 ug of mutant IDH1 20-mer peptide, and topical imiquimod accompanied it. New astrocytomas of WHO grade 3 or 4 that were IDH1-mutant and ATRX-lost were found in the donors. This TCR was recovered from a woman aged 18-29 years with glioma. Some clones in this sample may be carry-over from other donors' samples. This material consisted of PBMCs, taken from a glioma patient whose treatment included an IDH1 peptide vaccine. This rearrangement joins TRBV6-1 to TRBJ1-1; D is unclear. CDR3 in DNA: TGTGCCAGCAACGAACGAAGACTTGGTAACACTGAAGCTTTCTTT. Protein: CASNERRLGNTEAFF.